This entry is about one TCR beta chain. Trimming took 3 bases from V and 4 from J, leaving 16 bases between them. This CDR3 spans 15 amino acids. Germline V gene lookup returns CDR1 SGHAT and CDR2 FQNNGV. The sample belongs to a study of blood T cell repertoires in COVID-19. Profiled with immunoSEQ multiplex PCR; TCRdb holds only in-frame clones, not every one. The sample holds 30,000 to 35,000 clones; about 88% are singletons and the top ten take approximately 30%. The origin of this receptor is an older man with acute or convalescent COVID-19. Sequencing was performed on peripheral blood. This chain uses TRBV11-2 with TRBJ2-7; possibly TRBD2 for D (5 bases). CDR3 residues: CASSFGGLLGYEQYF. In DNA form, the CDR3 reads TGTGCCAGCAGCTTTGGCGGGCTACTGGGATACGAGCAGTACTTC.